This T cell receptor (beta chain) was identified during a study of T cells in Graves' hyperthyroidism and ophthalmopathy. Overall study: Peripheral blood was drawn at first diagnosis, prior to all treatment.

Per the germline V gene, CDR1 is SGHTA and CDR2 is FQGTGA. V dropped 5 bases and J dropped 1; count of bases not matched to a gene: 5. This CDR3 region has 15 residues. RNA transcripts served as the template for amplifying TCR beta CDR3 regions. The HTBI primer set drove a first-round RT-PCR of the TCR CDR3. TCRdb called the multiplex PCR reads again in MiXCR, with one record for every CDR3 protein. The table includes around 690,000 distinct CDR3 sequences, less than 25% detected once. The study, taken as a whole, reports: Blood samples included most of the expanded thyroid clonotypes exceeding 0.001.

The study included ophthalmopathy patients with Clinical Activity Score at least 3, NOSPECS grade at least 4 and duration under 3 months. Each 10 ml fresh peripheral blood draw supplied the PBMCs. This clonotype appeared many times. Its target is unknown. The sequenced sample consisted of blood. This sequence joins TRBV7-3 and TRBJ2-1; 7 positions match TRBD2. The sequence derives from a man aged 25 to 40 with Graves' ophthalmopathy. In nucleotides, the CDR3 is TGTGCCAGCAGCAGAACTAGCGCGTCCTACAATGAGCAGTTCTTC. Residues: CASSRTSASYNEQFF.